Each of the 24 T cell receptor beta chains below was sequenced from the same sample in a study of T-cell memory formation after mild COVID-19 listed by TCRdb under 2021. The library was built by means of 5' RACE. Sequencing relied on an Illumina NovaSeq 6000. Clones were called with MiXCR by TCRdb after fastp trimmed the public reads at Q25, and only in-frame beta chains were retained. Each CDR3 protein gets just one entry, which takes the most common genes and DNA from the rows behind it. Across this sample there are about 210,000 distinct CDR3 sequences, with more than 9% seen only once. The ten top clones hold 3% to 3.5% of the sample. The material sequenced was PBMCs or a T cell subset sorted from them (not recorded which). The receptors here all came from a man between 18 and 35 years old who had mild COVID-19 (a few samples of this study predate the infection). The sample titles of this study are shuffled in the database, so cell type and time point are left out; the donor was told from shared clones.

This clonotype was seen a handful of times. J is TRBJ1-1 and V is TRBV12-3 or TRBV12-4; a possible D gene is TRBD1 (5 bases). V lost 7 bases, J lost 1 base, and 10 bases lay in between. CDR3 length equals 13 residues. CDR3 amino acids: CASTWGGNTEAFF. The CDR3 DNA follows: TGTGCCAGCACCTGGGGGGGGAACACTGAAGCTTTCTTT.

The chain couples TRBV5-1 to TRBJ1-2; TRBD1 aligns across 9 bases. Germline V gene lookup returns CDR1 SGHRS and CDR2 YFSETQ. The CDR3 consists of 13 residues. Trimming at V came to 7 bases and at J to 8 bases, leaving 9 bases not matched to a gene. For the CDR3, the DNA is TGCGCCAGCTCCCAGGGACAGGGTAGCGGCTACACCTTC. Translated, it gives CASSQGQGSGYTF.

This clonotype was counted a few times. The chain combines TRBV2 with TRBJ2-7, with 9 bases identical to TRBD2. V lost 3 bases to trimming and J lost 3 bases; unmatched junction nucleotides: 3. This CDR3 is 14 amino acids long. Germline V gives CDR1 SNHLY, CDR2 FYNNEI. The chain's CDR3 is CASSEAAGGYEQYV. In nucleotides, the CDR3 is TGTGCCAGCAGTGAGGCAGCGGGGGGCTACGAGCAGTACGTC.

V is TRBV5-1 and J is TRBJ2-5, with TRBD1 identical over 7 bases. The trim removed 4 bases at V and 5 bases at J, leaving 8 bases unmatched. The germline V gene has CDR1 SGHRS and CDR2 YFSETQ. This CDR3 has 14 amino acids. The CDR3 sequence: CASSPDRAGETQYF. CDR3 nucleotide sequence: TGCGCCAGCAGCCCCGACAGGGCGGGTGAGACCCAGTACTTC.

This clonotype was detected ten times or more. The chain joins TRBV20-1 to TRBJ1-2; D is ambiguous. This CDR3 has 13 amino acids. V lost 3 bases and J lost 6, with 14 bases in between. Germline V gene sequence: CDR1 DFQATT, CDR2 SNEGSKA (reference sequence). CDR3 sequence (DNA): TGCAGTGCTAGGGTCCAGTCCACCGATGGCTACACCTTC. Its protein product is CSARVQSTDGYTF.

The genes are TRBV5-1 and TRBJ1-3; D call uncertain. Germline V lookup: CDR1 SGHRS, CDR2 YFSETQ. Trimming removed 5 bases from V and 3 bases from J, with 9 bases in between. The CDR3 loop spans 13 amino acids. The CDR3 region is CASSVTDGNTIYF. CDR3 DNA: TGCGCCAGCAGTGTCACTGATGGAAACACCATATATTTT.

The chain carries TRBV18 and TRBJ1-4; D not resolved. Trimming shortened V by 4 bases and J by 8 bases, and 14 bases separated the two germline ends. CDR1 KGHSH and CDR2 LQKENI come from the germline V gene. The CDR3 spans 14 residues. The CDR3 bases are TGTGCCAGCTCACTGGACCCCCTGAGAGAAAAACTGTTTTTT. Protein: CASSLDPLREKLFF.

The V and J genes are TRBV6-2 or TRBV6-3 and TRBJ2-7; tentatively, D is TRBD1 (6 bases). Per the germline V gene, CDR1 is MNHEY and CDR2 is SVGEGT. The CDR3 length is 15 residues. Trimming took off 4 bases at V and 0 bases at J, with 13 bases between the two ends. CDR3 in amino acids: CASSFAGTHSYEQYF. CDR3 DNA sequence: TGTGCCAGCAGTTTCGCCGGGACACACTCCTACGAGCAGTACTTC.

This chain connects TRBV4-3 to TRBJ1-2; D is unresolved. Germline CDR1 and CDR2: LGHNA and YSLEER. This CDR3 comprises 18 residues. Trimming pared 0 bases from V and 3 bases from J, leaving 20 bases between. The CDR3 nucleotides read TGCGCCAGCAGCCAAGATTTCTTTACGGGAAGGGAAGACTATGGCTACACCTTC. It codes for CASSQDFFTGREDYGYTF.

The gene calls are TRBV5-5 and TRBJ1-5; 10 bases map to TRBD1. CDR3 length: 14 amino acids. CDR1 and CDR2 from the germline V gene are SGHKS and YYEKEE (reference sequence). The V segment lost 6 bases and the J segment 10 bases; nucleotides outside the gene matches: 10. CDR3 coding DNA: TGTGCCAGCATCACCGGGACAGGGGTTAGTCCCCAGCATTTT. This codes for CASITGTGVSPQHF.

V is TRBV5-1 and J is TRBJ2-7, with 8 bases lining up with TRBD1. The CDR3 loop spans 13 amino acids. Germline V CDR1 and CDR2: SGHRS, YFSETQ. V lost 7 bases and J lost 2; bases outside the gene matches: 5. The CDR3 DNA reads as TGCGCCAGCGGGTCGACAGGGGCCTACGAGCAGTACTTC. It is translated as CASGSTGAYEQYF. Full variable domain (outside the CDR3, taken from reference TRBV5-1 and TRBJ2-7): KAGVTQTPRYLIKTRGQQVTLSCSPISGHRSVSWYQQTPGQGLQFLFEYFSETQRNKGNFPGRFSGRQFSNSRSEMNVSTLELGDSALYLCASGSTGAYEQYFGPGTRLTVT.

This clonotype showed up just a few times. CDR3 amino acids: CASSSIRGRVNTEAFF. The CDR3 DNA sequence: TGCGCCAGCAGCTCTATCAGGGGGCGAGTGAACACTGAAGCTTTCTTT. The chain carries TRBV5-1 and TRBJ1-1; 8 nucleotides match TRBD1. This CDR3 has 16 residues. The trim removed 3 bases at V and 0 bases at J, leaving 7 bases unmatched. CDR1 and CDR2 (germline): SGHRS, YFSETQ.

In its sample, this clonotype was seen a few times. V gene TRBV6-1 combines with J gene TRBJ2-7; tentative D call: TRBD2 (5 bases). The ends were cut back, 3 bases at V and 12 bases at J, with 18 bases in the middle. CDR3 size: 13 residues. In germline, CDR1 is MNHNS, CDR2 SASEGT. CDR3 bases: TGTGCCAGCAGTGAGGGAGAGGCTCTCGTTCGGTACTTC. Its protein product is CASSEGEALVRYF.

This chain connects TRBV3-1 to TRBJ2-5, with unresolved D. The V end was cut by 3 bases, the J end by 3 bases, with 14 bases between. The germline V gene encodes CDR1 LGHDT and CDR2 YNNKEL (reference sequence). There are 15 residues in the CDR3. The CDR3 loop reads CASSHLSAGKETQYF. CDR3 sequence (DNA): TGTGCCAGCAGCCATTTATCGGCTGGGAAAGAGACCCAGTACTTC.

The chain recombines TRBV28 with TRBJ1-2; 7 nucleotides line up with TRBD1. The CDR3 extends over 15 amino acids. CDR1 MDHEN and CDR2 SYDVKM come from the germline V gene. V was pared by 7 bases and J by 7 bases, with 15 bases of the junction left unmatched. DNA of the CDR3: TGTGCCAGCACCCCCCGAGGGAGGGGGCCCGTTGGCTACACCTTC. Its translation: CASTPRGRGPVGYTF.

This clonotype was seen at least ten times. The rearrangement joins TRBV12-3 or TRBV12-4 to TRBJ1-1, with D unclear. The CDR3 is 15 residues long. V was pared by 5 bases and J by 7 bases, with 20 bases between. The chain's CDR3 is CASSPPEQTRFEAFF. CDR3 bases: TGTGCCAGCAGTCCTCCCGAACAGACGAGATTTGAAGCTTTCTTT.

The chain uses TRBV7-2 and TRBJ2-1; D not certain. Germline values: CDR1 SGHTA, CDR2 FQGNSA. Trimming took off 3 bases at V and 4 bases at J, with 7 bases between the two ends. The CDR3 totals 13 residues. The CDR3 reads CASSFSQYNEQFF. CDR3 sequence (DNA): TGTGCCAGCAGCTTTTCACAGTACAATGAGCAGTTCTTC. Looking up the rest from reference TRBV7-2 and TRBJ2-1 gives the full variable domain: GAGVSQSPSNKVTEKGKDVELRCDPISGHTALYWYRQSLGQGLEFLIYFQGNSAPDKSGLPSDRFSAERTGGSVSTLTIQRTQQEDSAVYLCASSFSQYNEQFFGPGTRLTVL.

The chain joins TRBV7-2 to TRBJ2-1, with 14 bases fitting TRBD2. The junction had 2 bases not matched to a gene; V was cut back by 5 bases and J by 5 bases. Germline loops: CDR1 SGHTA, CDR2 FQGNSA. The CDR3 is 15 amino acids. This CDR3 reads CASSKTSGGDNEQFF. The CDR3 region has the DNA TGTGCCAGCAGCAAGACTAGCGGGGGGGACAATGAGCAGTTCTTC. Based on the CDR3 plus reference TRBV7-2 and TRBJ2-1, the full variable domain is GAGVSQSPSNKVTEKGKDVELRCDPISGHTALYWYRQSLGQGLEFLIYFQGNSAPDKSGLPSDRFSAERTGGSVSTLTIQRTQQEDSAVYLCASSKTSGGDNEQFFGPGTRLTVL.

This clonotype was counted a few times. This chain joins TRBV7-2 and TRBJ1-2, with D perhaps TRBD1 (6 bases). The germline V gene has CDR1 SGHTA and CDR2 FQGNSA. This CDR3 is 16 amino acids long. Between the trimmed V and J ends, which lost 3 bases and 4 bases, there was a span of 18 bases. The CDR3 loop reads CASSLDITGSRYGYTF. For the CDR3, the DNA is TGTGCCAGCAGCTTGGACATAACAGGGTCTCGCTATGGCTACACCTTC.

This clonotype was detected a few times. Here the CDR3 DNA reads TGTGCCAGCAGTTCCTCTAGCGGCTCCACAGATACGCAGTATTTT. It specifies CASSSSSGSTDTQYF. The chain joins TRBV12-3 or TRBV12-4 to TRBJ2-3, with 7 positions matching TRBD2. CDR3 length: 15 amino acids. Trimming at V came to 4 bases and at J to 2 bases, leaving 6 bases not matched to a gene.

The sample holds many counts of this clonotype. CDR3 DNA: TGTGCCAGCAGCCTGACTAGCGGGAGCAATGAGCAGTTCTTC. Amino acids: CASSLTSGSNEQFF. The rearrangement joins TRBV5-6 to TRBJ2-1; 12 bases match TRBD2. V lost 4 bases, J lost 6 bases, and 2 bases stayed unmatched. CDR3 length: 14 residues. Germline V gives CDR1 SGHDT, CDR2 YYEEEE.

This clonotype was seen a handful of times. V usage is TRBV4-1 and J usage is TRBJ2-1; 15 nucleotides line up with TRBD2. The CDR3 is made up of 20 amino acids. From germline, CDR1 is MGHRA and CDR2 YSYEKL. The J segment lost 9 bases and the V segment lost 3 bases, leaving 18 bases of the junction unmatched. The DNA of the CDR3 is TGCGCCAGCAGCCACCGCCGGGACAGGGTAGGGACTAGCGGGGGGATTGAGCAGTTCTTC. Its translation: CASSHRRDRVGTSGGIEQFF.

CDR3 loop: CASSVVRADTQYF. The CDR3 DNA reads as TGCGCCAGCAGCGTGGTTAGGGCAGATACGCAGTATTTT. The chain couples TRBV5-1 to TRBJ2-3; no definite D call. The ends were cut back, 4 bases at V and 4 bases at J, with 10 bases in the middle. The CDR3 runs to 13 residues. Germline-derived CDR1 and CDR2 are SGHRS and YFSETQ.

V gene TRBV5-1 combines with J gene TRBJ2-3, with 10 bases that match TRBD2. The CDR3 is 17 amino acids. The V gene's germline CDR1 is SGHRS and CDR2 YFSETQ. The V and J ends lost 4 bases and 3 bases, in that order; junction bases with no gene match: 11. The CDR3 coding sequence is TGCGCCAGCAGCCTCTTAGCGGGGGGTGTTCGTACAGATACGCAGTATTTT. Encoded protein: CASSLLAGGVRTDTQYF. Full variable domain (outside the CDR3, taken from reference TRBV5-1 and TRBJ2-3): KAGVTQTPRYLIKTRGQQVTLSCSPISGHRSVSWYQQTPGQGLQFLFEYFSETQRNKGNFPGRFSGRQFSNSRSEMNVSTLELGDSALYLCASSLLAGGVRTDTQYFGPGTRLTVL.